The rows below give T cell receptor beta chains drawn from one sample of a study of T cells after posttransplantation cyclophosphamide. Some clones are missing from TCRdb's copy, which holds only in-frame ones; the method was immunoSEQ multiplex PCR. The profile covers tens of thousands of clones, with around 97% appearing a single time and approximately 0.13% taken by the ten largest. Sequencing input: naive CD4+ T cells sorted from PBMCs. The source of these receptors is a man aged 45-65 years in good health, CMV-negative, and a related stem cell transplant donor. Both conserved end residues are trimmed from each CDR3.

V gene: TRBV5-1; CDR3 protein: ASSLARGTGELF
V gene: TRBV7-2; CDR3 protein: ASSRGGQIETQY
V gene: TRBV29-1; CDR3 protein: SVEGRGGQPQH
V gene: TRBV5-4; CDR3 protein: ASSLGGTSGSDTQY
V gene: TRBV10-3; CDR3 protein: AITQDSLGGSPLH
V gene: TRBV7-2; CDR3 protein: ASSRRQGGDTQY
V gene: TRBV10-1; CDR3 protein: ASTEGQGISPLH
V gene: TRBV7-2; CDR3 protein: ASSLGPSGRGYEQF
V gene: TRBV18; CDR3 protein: ASSSGGFYGYT
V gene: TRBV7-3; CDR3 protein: ASSPQGAGANVLT
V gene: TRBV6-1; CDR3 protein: ASSDWTGGNTEAF
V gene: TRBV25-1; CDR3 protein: ASSETTNYGYT
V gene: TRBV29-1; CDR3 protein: SGKRLLNTEAF